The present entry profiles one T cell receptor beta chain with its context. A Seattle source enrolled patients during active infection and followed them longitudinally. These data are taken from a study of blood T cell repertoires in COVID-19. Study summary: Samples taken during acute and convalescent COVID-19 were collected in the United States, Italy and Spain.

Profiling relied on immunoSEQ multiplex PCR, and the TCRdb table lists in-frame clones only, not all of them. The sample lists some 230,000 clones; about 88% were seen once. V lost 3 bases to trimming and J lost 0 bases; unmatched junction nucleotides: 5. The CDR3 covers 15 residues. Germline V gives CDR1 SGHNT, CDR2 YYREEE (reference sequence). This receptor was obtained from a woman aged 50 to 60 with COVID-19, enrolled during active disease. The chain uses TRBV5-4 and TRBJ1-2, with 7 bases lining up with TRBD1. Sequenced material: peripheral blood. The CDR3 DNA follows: TGTGCCAGCAGCTATGGGACAGAAGCTAACTATGGCTACACCTTC. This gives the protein CASSYGTEANYGYTF.